This passage covers 21 T cell receptor beta chains from one sample sequenced in a study of T cells in Graves' hyperthyroidism and ophthalmopathy. RNA transcripts yielded amplified TCR beta CDR3 regions. First-round RT-PCR with HTBI primers amplified the TCR CDR3 region. TCRdb reprocessed the multiplex PCR reads with MiXCR, giving one entry per CDR3 protein. The table lists hundreds of thousands of distinct CDR3 sequences, about 20% of them singletons. Sequenced material: blood. All receptors derive from a man between 25 and 39 years old with Graves' ophthalmopathy.

This clonotype has a handful of counts. This sequence joins TRBV6-2 or TRBV6-3 and TRBJ1-6; D uncertain. Germline CDR1 reads MNHEY; CDR2 reads SVGEGT. Trimming cost V 7 bases and J 3 bases, with 13 bases left between them. The CDR3 has 15 amino acids. Here the CDR3 DNA reads TGTGCCAGCACGGAGGGTCGTCGCTATAATTCACCCCTCCACTTT. Its translation: CASTEGRRYNSPLHF.

This clonotype was seen only a few times. This rearrangement joins TRBV18 to TRBJ2-1; the match to TRBD2 covers 9 bases. Germline V CDR1 and CDR2: KGHSH, LQKENI. This CDR3 has 16 residues. V trimming: 3 bases; J trimming: 4 bases; junction bases outside the gene matches: 7. In DNA form, the CDR3 reads TGTGCCAGCTCACCCCCCAGCGGGGGGAGTTACAATGAGCAGTTCTTC. It is translated as CASSPPSGGSYNEQFF.

This clonotype appeared many times. This sequence joins TRBV12-3 or TRBV12-4 and TRBJ2-7; D perhaps matches TRBD1 (6 bases). The V end lost 6 bases, the J end lost 2 bases, and 14 bases lay between the germline ends. The CDR3 length is 14 residues. The CDR3: CASSFLQGAYEQYF. The CDR3 coding sequence is TGTGCCAGCAGCTTCCTACAGGGAGCCTACGAGCAGTACTTC.

As concerns this clonotype: A much larger clone differs from this one at a single base, so this may be a read error. This sequence joins TRBV7-2 and TRBJ2-3; D gene uncertain. This CDR3 comprises 16 residues. Germline CDR1 is SGHTA and CDR2 is FQGNSA. The V gene lost 0 bases and the J gene lost 2 bases, with 12 bases spanning the gap. The CDR3 nucleotides read TGTGCCAGCAGCTTAGCGAACCCGACGCCCACAGATACGCAGTATTTT. Its translation: CASSLANPTPTDTQYF.

This clonotype was counted between two and nine times. The gene calls are TRBV20-1 and TRBJ2-7; 8 positions agree with TRBD2. V was clipped by 2 bases and J by 4 bases; unmatched bases: 13. Germline V gene data show CDR1 as DFQATT and CDR2 as SNEGSKA (reference sequence). The CDR3 has 16 amino acids. The CDR3 sequence: CSARNPSGRVGYEQYF. CDR3 nucleotide sequence: TGCAGTGCTAGAAACCCGAGCGGGAGAGTGGGGTACGAGCAGTACTTC.

This clonotype was observed a few times. The chain links TRBV12-5 to TRBJ1-5; a weak D match, TRBD1 (5 bases). This CDR3 comprises 15 residues. Trimming stripped 0 bases from V and 2 bases from J, with 8 bases between. The germline V gene encodes CDR1 LGHNT and CDR2 FRNRAP. CDR3 loop: CASGLVRRGNQPQHF. CDR3 nucleotides: TGTGCTAGTGGTTTGGTACGCAGGGGCAATCAGCCCCAGCATTTT.

The chain employs TRBV30 and TRBJ1-5; D is unclear. The germline V and J ends were trimmed by 1 base and 1 base, with 14 bases remaining between them. Germline V gene lookup returns CDR1 GTSNPN and CDR2 SVGIG (reference sequence). The CDR3 spans 16 residues. The CDR3 is CAWSGPFSRSNQPQHF. The CDR3 region has the DNA TGTGCCTGGAGTGGCCCCTTCTCTAGGAGCAATCAGCCCCAGCATTTT.

Only one count was recorded for this clonotype. The rearrangement uses TRBV6-2 or TRBV6-3 and TRBJ1-4, with 8 bases matching TRBD1. This CDR3 contains 16 residues. The V gene end was trimmed by 2 bases and the J gene end by 0 bases; junction bases not matched to a gene: 2. Germline V gene sequence: CDR1 MNHEY, CDR2 SVGEGT. The CDR3 spells CASSYGTGATNEKLFF. The CDR3 DNA follows: TGTGCCAGCAGTTACGGGACAGGTGCAACTAATGAAAAACTGTTTTTT.

The chain carries TRBV12-3 or TRBV12-4 and TRBJ1-1, with 7 bases identical to TRBD1. The CDR3 has 15 residues. J lost 4 bases, V lost 6 bases, and 11 bases had no gene match. For the CDR3, the DNA is TGTGCCAGCAGACTTACAGGGGTCGGTGGCACTGAAGCTTTCTTT. This codes for CASRLTGVGGTEAFF.

CDR3 residues: CASSPGWTSGHNEQFF. In nucleotides, the CDR3 is TGTGCCAGCAGTCCCGGATGGACTAGCGGCCACAATGAGCAGTTCTTC. The chain employs TRBV6-2 or TRBV6-3 and TRBJ2-1; 10 positions match TRBD2. Trimming cost V 5 bases and J 5 bases; bases outside gene matches: 9. This CDR3 region has 16 residues. In germline, CDR1 is MNHEY, CDR2 SVGEGT.

This clonotype was found many times. The chain has TRBV11-1 and TRBJ2-5, with D tentatively TRBD1 (7 bases). Trimming pared 4 bases from V and 8 bases from J, leaving 20 bases between. Per germline, CDR1 SGHAT and CDR2 FQDESV (reference sequence). This CDR3 contains 15 residues. The CDR3 loop reads CASSWGTADGGTQYF. The CDR3 region has the DNA TGTGCCAGCAGCTGGGGGACAGCGGACGGGGGCACCCAGTACTTC.

This clonotype was observed at least ten times. This sequence joins TRBV5-1 and TRBJ2-1, with D uncertain. V was trimmed by 5 bases and J by 1 base, leaving 13 bases between them. Germline V lookup: CDR1 SGHRS, CDR2 YFSETQ. The CDR3 contains 15 residues. This CDR3 is CASRSVSSSYNEQFF. CDR3 nucleotide sequence: TGCGCCAGCAGGAGCGTGAGTAGTTCCTACAATGAGCAGTTCTTC.

This clonotype was observed many times. This rearrangement joins TRBV11-1 to TRBJ1-1; possible D gene TRBD1, 6 bases. The CDR3 covers 16 residues. V shed 5 bases and J shed 6 bases, with 22 bases lying between them. Germline CDR1 reads SGHAT; CDR2 reads FQDESV (reference sequence). For the CDR3, the DNA is TGTGCCAGCAGCCCCCGTATTGAACAGGGTCTACCTGAAGCTTTCTTT. This gives the protein CASSPRIEQGLPEAFF.

The sample holds a few counts of this clonotype. As DNA, the CDR3 is TGTGCCACGATGGTTGCGGGCGGGAGCAATCAGCCCCAGCATTTT. It is translated as CATMVAGGSNQPQHF. The genes are TRBV24-1 and TRBJ1-5; the D is unclear. Germline values: CDR1 KGHDR, CDR2 SFDVKD. The CDR3 totals 15 residues. Trimming took off 10 bases at V and 1 base at J, with 16 bases between the two ends.

This clonotype was counted between two and nine times. V gene TRBV27 combines with J gene TRBJ2-7; D could derive from TRBD1 or TRBD2 (5 bases each). Germline V lookup: CDR1 MNHEY, CDR2 SMNVEV (reference sequence). This CDR3 spans 15 amino acids. V shed 6 bases and J shed 2 bases, with 17 bases lying between them. CDR3: CASSQSGTATYEQYF. CDR3 nucleotides: TGTGCCAGCAGCCAATCCGGGACCGCAACCTACGAGCAGTACTTC.

This clonotype was observed a few times. This chain joins TRBV12-3 or TRBV12-4 and TRBJ2-5; D gene uncertain. Trimming pared 8 bases from V and 4 bases from J, leaving 20 bases between. This CDR3 has 15 residues. CDR3 sequence: CASSPVWRLRETQYF. Here the CDR3 DNA reads TGTGCCAGCTCTCCTGTCTGGAGACTGAGAGAGACCCAGTACTTC.

The chain has TRBV10-2 and TRBJ2-1; D is ambiguous. The V and J ends lost 0 bases and 0 bases respectively, with 9 bases between them. This CDR3 comprises 16 residues. Germline V CDR1 and CDR2: WSHSY, SAAADI. The CDR3 reads CASSESVPSSYNEQFF. The CDR3, as DNA: TGCGCCAGCAGTGAGTCGGTCCCGAGCTCCTACAATGAGCAGTTCTTC.

The sample holds a few counts of this clonotype. The V and J genes are TRBV4-1 and TRBJ2-7; D perhaps matches TRBD1 (6 bases). Trimming took 2 bases from V and 6 from J, leaving 14 bases between them. The length of the CDR3 is 14 residues. Per germline, CDR1 MGHRA and CDR2 YSYEKL. The DNA of the CDR3 is TGCGCCAGCAGCCAACCTACACAGGGCCGCGAGCAGTACTTC. It codes for CASSQPTQGREQYF.

This clonotype has a handful of counts. The chain is built from TRBV27 and TRBJ2-7; D tentatively fits TRBD1 or TRBD2 (7 bases each). The CDR3 runs 17 residues. Trimming pared 4 bases from V and 5 bases from J, leaving 24 bases between. The germline V gene encodes CDR1 MNHEY and CDR2 SMNVEV (reference sequence). The CDR3 nucleotides read TGTGCCAGCAGTTCCCAGGGGGGGGAGGTAGTTTTGGACGAGCAGTACTTC. This sequence encodes CASSSQGGEVVLDEQYF.

This clonotype was counted many times. The J gene is TRBJ2-7, the V gene TRBV20-1; the D gene is possibly TRBD1 (6 bases). The CDR3 sequence is 14 residues long. Germline CDR1 reads DFQATT; CDR2 reads SNEGSKA (reference sequence). V was clipped by 2 bases and J by 6 bases, with 17 bases between them. The CDR3 nucleotides read TGCAGTGCTAGACGTCCCCAGGGGAGCGGCGAGCAGTACTTC. Its translation is CSARRPQGSGEQYF.

In this sample, this clonotype turned up many times. V is TRBV27 and J is TRBJ2-1, with D possibly being TRBD1 (6 bases). From germline, CDR1 is MNHEY and CDR2 SMNVEV (reference sequence). The V gene lost 3 bases and the J gene lost 3 bases, with 12 bases spanning the gap. This CDR3 has 15 amino acids. This CDR3 is CASSFGQGNYNEQFF. CDR3 DNA: TGTGCCAGCAGTTTCGGGCAGGGGAACTACAATGAGCAGTTCTTC.